This T cell receptor beta chain is drawn from a study of blood T cell repertoires in COVID-19. Study at large: The study drew acute and convalescent COVID-19 samples from the United States, Italy and Spain.

Method: immunoSEQ multiplex PCR; TCRdb's copy keeps in-frame clones and lacks some. The table lists around 72,000 clones, approximately 89% of them singletons. Germline lookup yields CDR1 LNHDA and CDR2 SQIVND (reference sequence). The junction had 5 bases not matched to a gene; V was cut back by 4 bases and J by 2 bases. This CDR3 has 15 amino acids. Sequencing was performed on peripheral blood. The chain employs TRBV19 and TRBJ1-2, with 9 bases identical to TRBD1. The sequence came from a woman in her 70s with acute or convalescent COVID-19. In nucleotides, the CDR3 is TGTGCCAGTAGTACGGGACAGGGATTGAACTATGGCTACACCTTC. Encoded protein: CASSTGQGLNYGYTF.